This T cell receptor beta chain was recorded in a study of T cell repertoires in cytomegalovirus infection. Study as a whole: Indications came from public TCR beta signatures; they pointed to CMV infection and to a matching HLA type.

Regarding the study as a whole: What dominated the ex vivo response were HLA-C-restricted CMV-specific TCR beta clonotypes. Cumulative frequency of public TCR beta families picked out carriers of CMV plus the relevant HLA.

The CDR3 loop spans 19 amino acids. Trimming cost V 2 bases and J 4 bases; bases outside gene matches: 13. CDR1 and CDR2 from the germline V gene are MDHEN and SYDVKM. This clonotype was counted ten times or more. What it binds is not known. TCRdb called the reads again in MiXCR, with one record for every CDR3 protein. The table has almost 550,000 distinct CDR3 sequences, approximately 15% seen once; the top ten hold about 24%. This clonotype originated in a human donor in good health (CMV status not recorded). Some clones in this sample may be carry-over from other donors' samples. The V and J genes are TRBV28 and TRBJ2-1, with 11 positions matching TRBD1. The sequenced sample was CD8+ T cells from PBMCs. The CDR3 reads CASSLPRVFGQGAYNEQFF. The CDR3 nucleotides are TGTGCCAGCAGTTTACCAAGGGTCTTTGGACAGGGGGCTTACAATGAGCAGTTCTTC.